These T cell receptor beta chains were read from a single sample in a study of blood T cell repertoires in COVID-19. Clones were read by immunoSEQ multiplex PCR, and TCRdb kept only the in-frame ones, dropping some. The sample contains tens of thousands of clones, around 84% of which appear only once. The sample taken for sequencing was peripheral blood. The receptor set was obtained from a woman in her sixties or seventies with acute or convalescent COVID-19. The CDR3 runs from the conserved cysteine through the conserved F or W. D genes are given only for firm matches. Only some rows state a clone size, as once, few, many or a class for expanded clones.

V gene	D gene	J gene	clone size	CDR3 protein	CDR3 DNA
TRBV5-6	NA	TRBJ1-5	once	CASSLGGGSNQPQHF	TGTGCCAGCAGCTTGGGAGGGGGAAGCAATCAGCCCCAGCATTTT
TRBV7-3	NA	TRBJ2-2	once	CASSPGQNTGELFF	TGTGCCAGCAGCCCGGGACAGAACACCGGGGAGCTGTTTTTT
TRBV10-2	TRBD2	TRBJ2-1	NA	CASLPSGGAGEQFF	TGCGCCAGCCTGCCTAGCGGGGGGGCAGGTGAGCAGTTCTTC
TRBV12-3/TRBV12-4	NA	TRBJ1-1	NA	CASSPRETEAFF	TGTGCCAGCAGTCCCCGGGAGACTGAAGCTTTCTTT
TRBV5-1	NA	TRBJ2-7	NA	CASSLNRAAGEQYF	TGCGCCAGCAGCTTGAACAGGGCGGCTGGGGAGCAGTACTTC
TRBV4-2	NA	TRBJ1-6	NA	CASSVSAGLNNSPLHF	TGTGCCAGCAGCGTTAGCGCGGGACTTAATAATTCACCCCTCCACTTT
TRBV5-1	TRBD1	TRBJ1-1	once	CASSLGLDRGMNTEAFF	TGCGCCAGCAGCTTGGGATTGGACAGGGGAATGAACACTGAAGCTTTCTTT
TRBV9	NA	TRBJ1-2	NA	CASSVSGKDYGYTF	TGTGCCAGCAGCGTGTCAGGGAAAGACTATGGCTACACCTTC
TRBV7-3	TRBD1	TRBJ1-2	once	CASSTTGGANSDGYTF	TGTGCCAGCAGCACGACAGGGGGCGCAAATTCGGATGGCTACACCTTC
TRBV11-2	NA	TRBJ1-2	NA	CASSLAQDTGGGYTF	TGTGCCAGCAGCTTAGCCCAGGACACGGGCGGAGGCTACACCTTC
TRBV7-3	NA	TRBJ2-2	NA	CASSLTTSTGELFF	TGTGCCAGCAGCTTAACTACGAGCACCGGGGAGCTGTTTTTT
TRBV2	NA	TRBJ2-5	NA	CASSEQVQETQYF	TGTGCCAGCAGTGAGCAGGTTCAAGAGACCCAGTACTTC
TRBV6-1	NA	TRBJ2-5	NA	CASSEFGGRETQYF	TGTGCCAGCAGTGAATTTGGGGGCCGAGAGACCCAGTACTTC
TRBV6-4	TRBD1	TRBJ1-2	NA	CASRSEGTGGAHYGYTF	TGTGCCAGCAGGTCGGAAGGGACAGGGGGCGCTCACTATGGCTACACCTTC
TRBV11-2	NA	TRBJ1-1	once	CASSLGAFNTEAFF	TGTGCCAGCAGCTTAGGGGCCTTCAACACTGAAGCTTTCTTT
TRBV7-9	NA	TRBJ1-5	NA	CASSLSGGRVGNQPQHF	TGTGCCAGCAGCTTATCTGGGGGCAGGGTAGGCAATCAGCCCCAGCATTTT
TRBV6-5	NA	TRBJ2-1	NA	CASSPGLNEQFF	TGTGCCAGCAGTCCCGGTCTAAATGAGCAGTTCTTC
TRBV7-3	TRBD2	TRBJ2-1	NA	CASSLTPGTSGSYNEQFF	TGTGCCAGCAGCTTAACCCCCGGGACTAGCGGCTCCTACAATGAGCAGTTCTTC
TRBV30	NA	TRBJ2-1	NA	CAWSGVPNEQFF	TGTGCCTGGAGCGGGGTACCCAATGAGCAGTTCTTC
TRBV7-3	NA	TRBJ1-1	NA	CASSLQGRTEAFF	TGTGCCAGCAGCTTACAGGGGCGAACTGAAGCTTTCTTT
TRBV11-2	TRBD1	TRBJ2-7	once	CASSSTEGGYWLEQYF	TGTGCCAGCAGCTCAACGGAAGGGGGCTACTGGCTCGAGCAGTACTTC
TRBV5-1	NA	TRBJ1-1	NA	CASSPAVGALLNTEAFF	TGCGCCAGCAGCCCGGCCGTTGGGGCCCTCCTGAACACTGAAGCTTTCTTT
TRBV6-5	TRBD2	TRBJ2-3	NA	CASRPGLAPPDTQYF	TGTGCCAGCAGGCCGGGACTAGCTCCCCCAGATACGCAGTATTTT
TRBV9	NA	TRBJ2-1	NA	CASSVGTTSYNEQFF	TGTGCCAGCAGCGTAGGAACGACTTCCTACAATGAGCAGTTCTTC
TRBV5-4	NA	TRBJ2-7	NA	CASSLGQTAYEQYF	TGTGCCAGCAGCTTGGGACAGACAGCCTACGAGCAGTACTTC
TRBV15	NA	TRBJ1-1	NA	CATSRGSESTEAFF	TGTGCCACCAGCAGAGGCAGCGAGAGCACTGAAGCTTTCTTT
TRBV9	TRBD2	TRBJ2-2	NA	CASSVPRSGGHTGELFF	TGTGCCAGCAGCGTACCCAGGAGCGGGGGTCACACCGGGGAGCTGTTTTTT
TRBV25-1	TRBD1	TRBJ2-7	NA	CASSGRGGVYEQYF	TGTGCCAGCAGTGGGCGAGGGGGCGTCTACGAGCAGTACTTC
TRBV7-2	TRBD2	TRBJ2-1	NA	CASSFGGGSYNEQFF	TGTGCCAGCAGCTTTGGCGGGGGATCTTACAATGAGCAGTTCTTC
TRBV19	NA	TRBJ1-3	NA	CASRPTGSSGNTIYF	TGTGCCAGTAGGCCGACAGGCAGCTCTGGAAACACCATATATTTT
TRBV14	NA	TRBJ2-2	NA	CASSYRVVTGELFF	TGTGCCAGCAGCTACAGGGTGGTCACCGGGGAGCTGTTTTTT
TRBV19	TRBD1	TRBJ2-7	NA	CASSIRGQGAYEQYF	TGTGCCAGTAGTATAAGGGGACAGGGGGCCTACGAGCAGTACTTC
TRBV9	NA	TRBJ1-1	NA	CASSVDARGGGTEAFF	TGTGCCAGCAGCGTAGATGCCAGGGGCGGGGGCACTGAAGCTTTCTTT
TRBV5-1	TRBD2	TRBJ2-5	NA	CASSLGSSGGAETQYF	TGCGCCAGCAGCTTGGGATCTAGCGGGGGGGCAGAGACCCAGTACTTC
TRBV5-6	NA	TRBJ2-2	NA	CASSVPRGWNTGELFF	TGTGCCAGCAGCGTCCCCAGGGGCTGGAACACCGGGGAGCTGTTTTTT
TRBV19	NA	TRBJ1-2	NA	CASSIDQGKGKTSNYGYTF	TGTGCCAGTAGTATAGATCAAGGGAAGGGGAAGACTTCTAACTATGGCTACACCTTC
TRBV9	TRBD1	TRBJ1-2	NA	CASSARTGTNYGYTF	TGTGCCAGCAGCGCCCGGACAGGGACTAACTATGGCTACACCTTC
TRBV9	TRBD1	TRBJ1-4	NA	CASSAPGGRVEKLFF	TGTGCCAGCAGCGCCCCAGGGGGCAGGGTTGAAAAACTGTTTTTT
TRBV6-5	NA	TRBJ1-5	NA	CASSRGGGNQPQHF	TGTGCCTCCTCCCGAGGGGGTGGCAATCAGCCCCAGCATTTT
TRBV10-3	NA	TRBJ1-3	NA	CAISESRAANPSGNTIYF	TGTGCCATCAGTGAGTCGAGGGCGGCGAATCCCTCTGGAAACACCATATATTTT
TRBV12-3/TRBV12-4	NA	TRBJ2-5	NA	CASSTLGTQYF	TGTGCCAGCAGTACCCTCGGGACCCAGTACTTC
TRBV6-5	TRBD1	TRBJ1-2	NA	CASRSTGSNYGYTF	TGTGCCAGCAGGTCGACAGGGTCCAACTATGGCTACACCTTC
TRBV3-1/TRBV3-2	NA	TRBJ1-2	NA	CASSLLGGGYTF	TGTGCCAGCAGCCTCCTGGGGGGTGGCTACACCTTC
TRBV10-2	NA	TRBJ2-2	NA	CASQGTSNTGELFF	TGCGCCAGCCAGGGCACCTCGAACACCGGGGAGCTGTTTTTT
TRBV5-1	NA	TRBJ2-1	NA	CASREQGGYNEQFF	TGCGCCAGCAGAGAACAGGGGGGGTACAATGAGCAGTTCTTC
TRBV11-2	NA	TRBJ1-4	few	CASSPGPGVNEKLFF	TGTGCCAGCAGCCCCGGTCCAGGGGTTAATGAAAAACTGTTTTTT
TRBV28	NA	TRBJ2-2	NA	CATQQLGTNTGELFF	TGTGCCACCCAACAACTAGGGACGAACACCGGGGAGCTGTTTTTT
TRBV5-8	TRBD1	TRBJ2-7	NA	CASSLDTGTGGNSYEQYF	TGTGCCAGCAGCTTGGATACCGGGACAGGGGGCAATTCCTACGAGCAGTACTTC
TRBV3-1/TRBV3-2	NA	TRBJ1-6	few	CASSQGRSLNSPLHF	TGTGCCAGCAGCCAAGGGCGGTCCCTCAATTCACCCCTCCACTTT
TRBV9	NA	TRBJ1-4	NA	CASSAWGGSEEKLFF	TGTGCCAGCAGCGCGTGGGGGGGATCGGAAGAAAAACTGTTTTTT
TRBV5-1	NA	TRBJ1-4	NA	CASSLAASRRANEKLFF	TGCGCCAGCAGCTTGGCGGCTTCCCGACGGGCTAATGAAAAACTGTTTTTT
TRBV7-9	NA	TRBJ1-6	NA	CASSLNPGRSGHSPLHF	TGTGCCAGCAGCTTAAACCCGGGGAGGTCTGGCCATTCACCCCTCCACTTT
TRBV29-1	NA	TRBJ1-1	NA	CSVARVAGANTEAFF	TGCAGCGTCGCAAGAGTGGCGGGGGCGAACACTGAAGCTTTCTTT
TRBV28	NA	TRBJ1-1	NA	CASSLGSPNTEAFF	TGTGCCAGCAGTTTAGGCTCCCCGAACACTGAAGCTTTCTTT
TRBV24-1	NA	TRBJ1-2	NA	CATSDGYGYTF	TGTGCCACCAGTGACGGTTATGGCTACACCTTC
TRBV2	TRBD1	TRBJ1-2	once	CASGIQGAIGYTF	TGTGCCAGCGGAATACAGGGGGCGATTGGCTACACCTTC
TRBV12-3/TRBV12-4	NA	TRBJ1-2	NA	CASSPNSRGYTF	TGTGCCAGCAGCCCGAATAGCCGTGGCTACACCTTC
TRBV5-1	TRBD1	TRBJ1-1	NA	CASSIGQGIGTEAFF	TGCGCCAGCAGCATAGGACAGGGAATAGGCACTGAAGCTTTCTTT
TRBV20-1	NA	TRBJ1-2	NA	CSASPQGGLAGYTF	TGCAGTGCTAGTCCCCAGGGAGGGCTCGCAGGCTACACCTTC
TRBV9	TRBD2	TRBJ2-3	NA	CASSYIWGTSGDLDTQYF	TGTGCCAGCAGCTACATATGGGGGACTAGCGGGGATTTAGATACGCAGTATTTT